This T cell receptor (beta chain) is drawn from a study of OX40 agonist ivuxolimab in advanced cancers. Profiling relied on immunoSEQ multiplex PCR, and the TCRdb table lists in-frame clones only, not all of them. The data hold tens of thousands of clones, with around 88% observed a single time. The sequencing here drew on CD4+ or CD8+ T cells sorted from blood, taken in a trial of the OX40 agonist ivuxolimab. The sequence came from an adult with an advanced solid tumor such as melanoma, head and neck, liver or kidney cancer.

The CDR3 sequence: CASSQRGDGELFF. CDR3 nucleotides: TGTGCCAGCAGCCAACGGGGGGACGGGGAGCTGTTTTTT. The chain recombines TRBV16 with TRBJ2-2; 7 bases agree with TRBD2. The V and J ends lost 2 bases and 7 bases, in that order; junction bases with no gene match: 1. Germline V gene lookup returns CDR1 KGHSY and CDR2 FQNENV. The CDR3 has 13 residues. Full variable domain (missing parts from reference TRBV16 and TRBJ2-2): GEEVAQTPKHLVRGEGQKAKLYCAPIKGHSYVFWYQQVLKNEFKFLISFQNENVFDETGMPKERFSAKCLPNSPCSLEIQATKLEDSAVYFCASSQRGDGELFFGEGSRLTVL.